Shown below are 29 T cell receptor beta chains from a single sample sequenced in a study of human T cells and chemical hapten exposure. TCRdb analysed the RACE reads with MiXCR anew, one entry per CDR3 protein. The sample shows around 330,000 distinct CDR3 sequences, 4.5% to 5.5% of them seen only once. Regarding time point: pre-sensitization, week 0. Treatment: therapeutic diphenylcyclopropenone sensitization with weekly scalp DPC. The specimen comprised whole blood, sampled in connection with sensitization to the hapten diphenylcyclopropenone (DPC). Receptors were obtained from a woman between 18 and 30 years old with alopecia areata. Some clones in this sample may be carry-over from other donors' samples.

This clonotype was counted only a few times. This sequence joins TRBV6-5 and TRBJ1-1, with D possibly matching TRBD1 (5 bases). Germline assignment: CDR1 MNHEY and CDR2 SVGAGI. With 4 bases removed from V and 1 base from J, the gap between germline ends came to 16 bases. The CDR3 sequence is 16 residues long. The chain's CDR3 is CASSSRRGAANTEAFF. The CDR3 nucleotides read TGTGCCAGCAGTTCCCGTCGGGGCGCGGCGAACACTGAAGCTTTCTTT.

This clonotype appeared a few times. The chain links TRBV6-2 or TRBV6-3 to TRBJ2-5; either TRBD1 or TRBD2 may supply D (5 bases each). The V end lost 2 bases, the J end lost 3 bases, and 10 bases lay between the germline ends. Germline V gives CDR1 MNHEY, CDR2 SVGEGT. CDR3 length: 14 residues. The CDR3 is CASSYGGPKETQYF. DNA of the CDR3: TGTGCCAGCAGTTACGGGGGACCCAAAGAGACCCAGTACTTC.

The rearrangement uses TRBV20-1 and TRBJ2-4, with 9 bases that match TRBD2. The trim removed 5 bases at V and 1 base at J, leaving 18 bases unmatched. The CDR3 contains 19 residues. Germline-derived CDR1 and CDR2 are DFQATT and SNEGSKA (reference sequence). CDR3 region: CSAGVASGALGGAKNIQYF. The CDR3 bases are TGCAGTGCTGGAGTAGCTAGCGGGGCCCTAGGGGGGGCCAAAAACATTCAGTACTTC.

This clonotype has just a few counts. J is TRBJ2-1 and V is TRBV6-2 or TRBV6-3, with D tentatively TRBD1 (5 bases). Germline assignment: CDR1 MNHEY and CDR2 SVGEGT. This CDR3 is 18 amino acids long. V was shortened by 0 bases and J by 7 bases, with 22 bases between the two germline ends. The CDR3 nucleotides read TGTGCCAGCAGTTACTCGATTACAGGCAGCCAGTCTGGGAATGAGCAGTTCTTC. Protein sequence: CASSYSITGSQSGNEQFF.

This clonotype was seen more than once but under ten times. V usage is TRBV4-3 and J usage is TRBJ2-3, with TRBD2 identical over 8 bases. CDR1 is LGHNA, CDR2 YSLEER, per germline. This CDR3 region has 18 residues. Trimming removed 0 bases from V and 3 bases from J; junction bases left unmatched: 11. CDR3 region: CASSQDYQSGGFTDTQYF. CDR3 DNA: TGCGCCAGCAGCCAAGATTATCAGAGCGGGGGATTTACAGATACGCAGTATTTT.

This clonotype occurred many times. The J gene is TRBJ1-1, the V gene TRBV29-1; D perhaps matches TRBD1 (5 bases). The CDR3 has 13 residues. Trimming shortened V by 5 bases and J by 5 bases, and 15 bases separated the two germline ends. Germline lookup yields CDR1 SQVTM and CDR2 ANQGSEA. The CDR3 DNA is TGCAGCGTTTCACAGGAGGCCCAGACTGAAGCTTTCTTT. Translation: CSVSQEAQTEAFF.

This clonotype came up a few times. The CDR3 reads CSVLSYGYTF. DNA for the CDR3: TGCAGCGTTCTCAGCTATGGCTACACCTTC. The chain combines TRBV29-1 with TRBJ1-2; D unresolved. The CDR3 runs to 10 residues. Trimming took off 5 bases at V and 4 bases at J, with 5 bases between the two ends. Germline CDR1 SQVTM, CDR2 ANQGSEA.

The DNA of the CDR3 is TGTGCTAGTTCCTACATGGGGGGCTCTGGCGGGGAGCTGTTTTTT. Amino acid sequence: CASSYMGGSGGELFF. The chain joins TRBV12-5 to TRBJ2-2, with D perhaps TRBD1 or TRBD2 (6 bases each). V gave up 8 bases and J gave up 7 bases, with 20 bases separating them. The germline gives CDR1 LGHNT, CDR2 FRNRAP. CDR3 length: 15 residues.

Ten or more counts support this clonotype. V gene TRBV9 combines with J gene TRBJ2-2; 8 bases map to TRBD2. This CDR3 region has 16 residues. V shed 2 bases and J 5 bases; nucleotides not matched to a gene: 8. Germline CDR1 SGDLS, CDR2 YYNGEE. This chain's CDR3 is CASSVGVAGQTGELFF. CDR3 coding DNA: TGTGCCAGCAGCGTTGGCGTAGCGGGGCAGACCGGGGAGCTGTTTTTT. The entire variable domain, with the rest obtained from reference TRBV9 and TRBJ2-2, is as follows: DSGVTQTPKHLITATGQRVTLRCSPRSGDLSVYWYQQSLDQGLQFLIQYYNGEERAKGNILERFSAQQFPDLHSELNLSSLELGDSALYFCASSVGVAGQTGELFFGEGSRLTVL.

This clonotype was counted ten times or more. The chain couples TRBV5-6 to TRBJ1-6; possible D gene TRBD1, 5 bases. CDR3 length: 14 amino acids. Germline values: CDR1 SGHDT, CDR2 YYEEEE. With 0 bases removed from V and 10 bases from J, the gap between germline ends came to 11 bases. CDR3 nucleotides: TGTGCCAGCAGCTTGGGGGCCCGGGACTCACCCCTCCACTTT. Translating it yields CASSLGARDSPLHF.

This clonotype came up many times. This rearrangement joins TRBV7-6 to TRBJ2-5; D not certain. V shed 2 bases and J shed 5 bases, with 9 bases lying between them. Germline V lookup: CDR1 SGHVS, CDR2 FNYEAQ. The CDR3 runs to 13 residues. For the CDR3, the DNA is TGTGCCAGCAGCTTAAGTCGGCACGAGACCCAGTACTTC. It yields the protein CASSLSRHETQYF.

This clonotype was picked up a small number of times. The V gene is TRBV6-5, the J gene TRBJ2-4, with 11 bases fitting TRBD1. The CDR3 is made up of 17 amino acids. The ends lost 4 bases at V and 0 bases at J; junction bases unmatched: 5. The germline gives CDR1 MNHEY, CDR2 SVGAGI. The CDR3, as DNA: TGTGCCAGCAGTTCAGGACAGGGGGCCTTAGCCAAAAACATTCAGTACTTC. Protein product: CASSSGQGALAKNIQYF.

The chain recombines TRBV4-1 with TRBJ1-2; 7 nucleotides line up with TRBD1. Germline V lookup: CDR1 MGHRA, CDR2 YSYEKL. With V trimmed by 3 bases and J by 4 bases, 8 bases remained unmatched. The CDR3 totals 15 residues. CDR3 sequence: CASSHPRGQFYGYTF. DNA for the CDR3: TGCGCCAGCAGCCATCCTAGGGGACAGTTCTATGGCTACACCTTC.

The chain uses TRBV2 and TRBJ1-5; a possible D gene is TRBD1 (6 bases). Germline assignment: CDR1 SNHLY and CDR2 FYNNEI. The V end lost 3 bases, the J end lost 3 bases, and 9 bases lay between the germline ends. The CDR3 runs to 14 residues. CDR3 sequence (DNA): TGTGCCAGCAGTGACAGGGGTACCAATCAGCCCCAGCATTTT. Its translation: CASSDRGTNQPQHF.

In this sample, this clonotype turned up many times. The chain couples TRBV3-1 to TRBJ2-3, with TRBD2 matching 9 bases. V was pared by 4 bases and J by 1 base, with 3 bases of the junction left unmatched. The V gene's germline CDR1 is LGHDT and CDR2 YNNKEL (reference sequence). This CDR3 has 15 residues. CDR3 sequence: CASSLWTSGTDTQYF. DNA of the CDR3: TGTGCCAGCAGCCTATGGACTAGCGGCACAGATACGCAGTATTTT.

This clonotype was counted between two and nine times. J is TRBJ1-6 and V is TRBV6-2 or TRBV6-3; no reliable D call. Germline-derived CDR1 and CDR2 are MNHEY and SVGEGT. The CDR3 covers 12 residues. The V end lost 3 bases, the J end lost 7 bases, and 4 bases lay between the germline ends. CDR3 bases: TGTGCCAGCAGTTATTGGAATTCACCCCTCCACTTT. Its translation is CASSYWNSPLHF.

Many counts were recorded for this clonotype. The V gene is TRBV3-1, the J gene TRBJ2-7, with a possible D match to TRBD2 (6 bases). V lost 4 bases and J lost 6, with 19 bases in between. The CDR3 consists of 15 residues. Per germline, CDR1 LGHDT and CDR2 YNNKEL (reference sequence). In DNA form, the CDR3 reads TGTGCCAGCAGCCCGCCGGGACTGCCTGGGGGCGAGCAGTACTTC. It codes for CASSPPGLPGGEQYF.

There are many counts of this clonotype. The chain combines TRBV3-1 with TRBJ1-1; D uncertain. Trimming pared 1 base from V and 5 bases from J, leaving 8 bases between. Germline CDR1 and CDR2: LGHDT and YNNKEL (reference sequence). This CDR3 has 13 residues. The CDR3 coding sequence is TGTGCCAGCAGCCAAGGAGGGCTGACTGAAGCTTTCTTT. It yields the protein CASSQGGLTEAFF.

This clonotype was observed a handful of times. V usage is TRBV12-3 or TRBV12-4 and J usage is TRBJ1-2, with a weak D call TRBD1 (5 bases). CDR3 length: 12 residues. V gave up 3 bases and J gave up 7 bases, with 9 bases separating them. For the CDR3, the DNA is TGTGCCAGCAGTTTCAGGGAATCTGGCTACACCTTC. This codes for CASSFRESGYTF.

This clonotype was picked up a small number of times. The V and J genes are TRBV5-6 and TRBJ2-5, with a weak D call TRBD1 (5 bases). The V end was cut by 1 base, the J end by 5 bases, with 12 bases between. The CDR3 covers 14 residues. Germline CDR1 reads SGHDT; CDR2 reads YYEEEE. The DNA of the CDR3 is TGTGCCAGCAGCTTGTTGGGGCCTGGGGAGACCCAGTACTTC. Protein sequence: CASSLLGPGETQYF.

This clonotype has only a few counts. The chain has TRBV6-5 and TRBJ2-2, with 8 bases lining up with TRBD2. The length of the CDR3 is 17 residues. In germline, CDR1 is MNHEY, CDR2 SVGAGI. V lost 5 bases and J lost 0; bases outside the gene matches: 8. CDR3 DNA: TGTGCCAGCAGTCGAACCTTTAGCGGGGCGAACACCGGGGAGCTGTTTTTT. Translating it yields CASSRTFSGANTGELFF.

This rearrangement joins TRBV29-1 to TRBJ1-2; no firm D call. The length of the CDR3 is 13 residues. The germline V gene has CDR1 SQVTM and CDR2 ANQGSEA. The germline V and J ends were trimmed by 6 bases and 4 bases, with 15 bases remaining between them. This CDR3 reads CSVGRERGYGYTF. CDR3 sequence (DNA): TGCAGCGTCGGACGCGAACGAGGCTATGGCTACACCTTC.

J is TRBJ1-2 and V is TRBV11-2, with D uncertain. Germline loops: CDR1 SGHAT, CDR2 FQNNGV. The V and J ends lost 2 bases and 0 bases respectively, with 13 bases between them. This CDR3 is 16 amino acids long. The CDR3 spells CASSLPTERANYGYTF. DNA of the CDR3: TGTGCCAGCAGCTTACCGACCGAACGAGCTAACTATGGCTACACCTTC.

This clonotype was counted at least ten times. This chain connects TRBV4-1 to TRBJ1-4; 9 nucleotides agree with TRBD1. The CDR3 loop spans 17 amino acids. Germline V gives CDR1 MGHRA, CDR2 YSYEKL. J was trimmed by 0 bases and V by 9 bases; bases with no gene match: 11. The CDR3 DNA follows: TGCGCCAGTAAAACCGGGACAGGGCCTGCAACTAATGAAAAACTGTTTTTT. Its translation is CASKTGTGPATNEKLFF.

The chain is built from TRBV12-3 or TRBV12-4 and TRBJ1-2, with 9 bases that match TRBD1. V lost 4 bases and J lost 0; bases outside the gene matches: 15. The CDR3 covers 19 residues. DNA of the CDR3: TGTGCCAGCAGTTCACTATCCCGGGACAGGGATGGGGCTAACTATGGCTACACCTTC. The encoded protein is CASSSLSRDRDGANYGYTF.

This clonotype is deemed medium-sized. The chain recombines TRBV28 with TRBJ1-2; no clear D gene. The germline CDR1 and CDR2 sequences are MDHEN and SYDVKM. CDR3 length: 13 amino acids. V lost 6 bases and J 6 bases, leaving 14 bases between the germline ends. CDR3 region: CASSLHPVHGYTF. DNA for the CDR3: TGTGCCAGCAGCCTCCACCCGGTGCATGGCTACACCTTC.

This clonotype turned up a few times. The J gene is TRBJ1-2, the V gene TRBV6-2 or TRBV6-3, with D uncertain. V lost 6 bases and J lost 7, with 9 bases in between. The CDR3 sequence is 11 residues long. Germline CDR1 reads MNHEY; CDR2 reads SVGEGT. CDR3 sequence: CASSQARGYTF. The CDR3 DNA reads TGTGCCAGCAGCCAGGCTCGTGGCTACACCTTC.

This clonotype has more than one count but fewer than ten. The chain employs TRBV4-3 and TRBJ1-4; D not resolved. Germline lookup yields CDR1 LGHNA and CDR2 YSLEER. This CDR3 has 18 residues. The V end lost 0 bases, the J end lost 0 bases, and 14 bases lay between the germline ends. The CDR3 sequence: CASSQDEVQYATNEKLFF. DNA for the CDR3: TGCGCCAGCAGCCAAGATGAGGTCCAGTATGCAACTAATGAAAAACTGTTTTTT.

The chain carries TRBV12-3 or TRBV12-4 and TRBJ1-5, with D hard to call. V was clipped by 2 bases and J by 1 base, with 6 bases between them. The CDR3 runs 14 residues. CDR3 sequence reads: CASSLRPSNQPQHF. The CDR3 region has the DNA TGTGCCAGCAGTTTACGACCCAGCAATCAGCCCCAGCATTTT.